The sequence of this T cell receptor (beta chain) was determined in a study of vaccination effects on CD4 cells after COVID-19. The repertoire was sequenced with immunoSEQ multiplex PCR; TCRdb's copy has only in-frame clones and lacks some. The sample has 35,000 to 50,000 clones; 70% to 80% are singletons. The CDR3 runs to 15 residues. Unmatched junction bases numbered 7, after V lost 4 bases and J lost 4 bases. In germline, CDR1 is SGHNT, CDR2 YYREEE (reference sequence). Peptide-pool stimulation followed by sequencing identified expanded antigen-specific CD4+ clonotypes in the ViraFEST assay. Culture proceeded for 10 days, and CD4+ T cells were then isolated. Vaccine recipients lacked prior SARS-CoV-2 infection and had negative nucleocapsid antibodies. Approximately 2.2 million PBMC per well received approximately 9.4 IU/ml IL-2 and around 11 ug/ml peptides in culture. Each culture had half its medium swapped for IL-2 medium on days 3 and 7.

In regard to this clone: The antigen is unknown.

The starting material was CD4+ T cells from PBMCs cultured with SARS-CoV-2 spike peptides, obtained before COVID-19 vaccination. The receptor was derived from a human donor who received a COVID-19 vaccine. The rearrangement links TRBV5-4 to TRBJ1-1; 10 bases are shared with TRBD1. In DNA, the CDR3 is TGTGCCAGCAGCCCGAGACAGGGGGCGAGCACTGAAGCTTTCTTT. It codes for CASSPRQGASTEAFF.